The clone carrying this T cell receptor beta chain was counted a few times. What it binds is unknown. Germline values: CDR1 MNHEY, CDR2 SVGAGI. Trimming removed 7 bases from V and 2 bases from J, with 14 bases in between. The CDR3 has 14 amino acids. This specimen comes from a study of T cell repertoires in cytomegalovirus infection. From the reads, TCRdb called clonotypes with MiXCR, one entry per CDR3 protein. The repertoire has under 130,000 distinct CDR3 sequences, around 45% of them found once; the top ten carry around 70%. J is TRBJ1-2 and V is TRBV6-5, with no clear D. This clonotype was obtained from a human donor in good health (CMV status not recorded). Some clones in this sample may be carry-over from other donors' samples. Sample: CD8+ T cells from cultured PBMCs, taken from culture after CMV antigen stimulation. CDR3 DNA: TGTGCCAGCACCAAGTTGGGTACCAACTATGGCTACACCTTC. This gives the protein CASTKLGTNYGYTF.